Listed here are 21 T cell receptor beta chains from one sample, sequenced in a study of blood T cell repertoires in COVID-19. This table comes from immunoSEQ multiplex PCR, and its TCRdb copy is limited to in-frame clones, with some not included. This table holds about 66,000 clones, roughly 86% found once. The sample was peripheral blood. The origin of the receptors is a man between 60 and 75 years old with acute or convalescent COVID-19.

This clone was seen a handful of times. J is TRBJ2-7 and V is TRBV5-4, with 7 positions matching TRBD1. Germline V gene sequence: CDR1 SGHNT, CDR2 YYREEE (reference sequence). The CDR3 is 15 residues long. The V segment lost 4 bases and the J segment 0 bases; nucleotides outside the gene matches: 7. The CDR3 loop reads CASSTTRGSSYEQYF. DNA for the CDR3: TGTGCCAGCAGCACAACCAGGGGGAGCTCCTACGAGCAGTACTTC.

The chain is built from TRBV27 and TRBJ1-1, with D possibly TRBD1 on 6 matching bases. The V end lost 6 bases, the J end lost 5 bases, and 13 bases lay between the germline ends. CDR1 is MNHEY and CDR2 is SMNVEV in the germline V gene (reference sequence). CDR3 size: 13 residues. Written as DNA, the CDR3 is TGTGCCAGCAGGGCAAGGGGGGGAACTGAAGCTTTCTTT. Protein sequence: CASRARGGTEAFF.

The CDR3 here is CASSIRRQGRDGYTF. The CDR3 nucleotides are TGTGCCAGCAGCATCCGAAGACAGGGGAGGGATGGCTACACCTTC. The gene calls are TRBV21-1 and TRBJ1-2; no DNA check was done on the table's D call, TRBD1. TRBV21-1 has pseudogene status. This CDR3 is 15 amino acids long.

The chain carries TRBV24-1 and TRBJ2-2; a possible D gene is TRBD1 (5 bases). V was trimmed by 2 bases and J by 2 bases, leaving 8 bases between them. The CDR3 is 15 residues long. Germline V lookup: CDR1 KGHDR, CDR2 SFDVKD. CDR3 coding DNA: TGTGCCACCAGTGATTCTGACAGAAACACCGGGGAGCTGTTTTTT. Its protein product is CATSDSDRNTGELFF.

This clone was seen just once. This chain uses TRBV7-9 with TRBJ2-5; TRBD1 agrees at 8 bases. The CDR3 has 14 residues. Per the germline V gene, CDR1 is SEHNR and CDR2 is FQNEAQ (reference sequence). V was clipped by 4 bases and J by 4 bases; unmatched bases: 5. CDR3 bases: TGTGCCAGCAGCTCCTACAGGGGGAGAGAGACCCAGTACTTC. Its protein is CASSSYRGRETQYF.

The V call is TRBV5-1, the J call TRBJ2-1; 10 bases are shared with TRBD2. This CDR3 has 17 amino acids. V lost 3 bases and J lost 0; bases outside the gene matches: 6. The germline gives CDR1 SGHRS, CDR2 YFSETQ. The CDR3 region is CASSSQLAGLSYNEQFF. The CDR3 nucleotides read TGCGCCAGCAGCTCCCAACTAGCGGGGCTCTCCTACAATGAGCAGTTCTTC.

This clone was detected only once. The chain combines TRBV5-1 with TRBJ1-1, with 10 bases aligning to TRBD1. CDR3 length: 16 amino acids. Germline-derived CDR1 and CDR2 are SGHRS and YFSETQ. V was clipped by 1 base and J by 3 bases; unmatched bases: 6. This CDR3 reads CASSLPRQGAHTEAFF. CDR3 DNA: TGCGCCAGCAGCTTGCCCCGACAGGGGGCGCACACTGAAGCTTTCTTT.

The rearrangement joins TRBV2 to TRBJ1-2; the match to TRBD1 covers 10 bases. The CDR3 has 13 amino acids. Germline V gene lookup returns CDR1 SNHLY and CDR2 FYNNEI. With 6 bases clipped from V and 6 bases from J, the junction kept 4 bases outside the gene matches. In nucleotides, the CDR3 is TGTGCCAGCAGGAGACAGGGGGCGAATGGCTACACCTTC. As protein: CASRRQGANGYTF.

This chain connects TRBV7-3 to TRBJ1-4; 9 bases align to TRBD1. V trimming: 6 bases; J trimming: 7 bases; junction bases outside the gene matches: 9. This CDR3 is built from 15 residues. Germline-derived CDR1 and CDR2 are SGHTA and FQGTGA. As DNA, the CDR3 is TGTGCCAGCAGGGCTCCGATGACAGGGGGTGAAAAACTGTTTTTT. Translated: CASRAPMTGGEKLFF.

This chain uses TRBV10-1 with TRBJ1-5; 9 bases line up with TRBD1. The CDR3 length is 18 residues. With 5 bases clipped from V and 0 bases from J, the junction kept 11 bases outside the gene matches. Germline loops: CDR1 WNHNN, CDR2 SYGVQD (reference sequence). The DNA for the CDR3 is TGCGCCAGCAGTCATAGTCTGACAGGGGGTGATAGCAATCAGCCCCAGCATTTT. It specifies CASSHSLTGGDSNQPQHF.

This chain uses TRBV7-9 with TRBJ1-2; 9 bases align to TRBD1. Germline V gene data show CDR1 as SEHNR and CDR2 as FQNEAQ (reference sequence). This CDR3 is built from 15 residues. V trimming: 5 bases; J trimming: 3 bases; junction bases outside the gene matches: 7. The DNA of the CDR3 is TGTGCCAGCAGCGCCCGGGACAGGGTCGACTATGGCTACACCTTC. Its protein is CASSARDRVDYGYTF. Together with reference TRBV7-9 and TRBJ1-2, the CDR3 gives the full variable domain: DTGVSQNPRHKITKRGQNVTFRCDPISEHNRLYWYRQTLGQGPEFLTYFQNEAQLEKSRLLSDRFSAERPKGSFSTLEIQRTEQGDSAMYLCASSARDRVDYGYTFGSGTRLTVV.

The gene calls are TRBV5-1 and TRBJ1-5, with D tentatively TRBD1 (6 bases). The CDR3 runs 15 residues. Germline V CDR1 and CDR2: SGHRS, YFSETQ. The germline V and J ends were trimmed by 0 bases and 3 bases, with 10 bases remaining between them. For the CDR3, the DNA is TGCGCCAGCAGCTTGGGCGGACAGATCAATCAGCCCCAGCATTTT. It yields the protein CASSLGGQINQPQHF.

This clone was recorded a few times. The chain couples TRBV11-2 to TRBJ2-7; no reliable D call. The CDR3 has 12 residues. Germline CDR1 reads SGHAT; CDR2 reads FQNNGV. Trimming left V 2 bases short and J 4 bases short, with 6 bases between. The CDR3 DNA follows: TGTGCCAGCAGCTTAAACGGTTACGAGCAGTACTTC. This codes for CASSLNGYEQYF. Using reference TRBV11-2 and TRBJ2-7 for the parts outside the CDR3, the full variable domain is EAGVAQSPRYKIIEKRQSVAFWCNPISGHATLYWYQQILGQGPKLLIQFQNNGVVDDSQLPKDRFSAERLKGVDSTLKIQPAKLEDSAVYLCASSLNGYEQYFGPGTRLTVT.

This sequence joins TRBV4-1 and TRBJ2-3, with D possibly matching TRBD2 (6 bases). There are 16 residues in the CDR3. The germline gives CDR1 MGHRA, CDR2 YSYEKL. Trimming stripped 3 bases from V and 2 bases from J, with 15 bases between. CDR3 residues: CASSHTPGLNTDTQYF. The DNA for the CDR3 is TGCGCCAGCAGCCACACCCCGGGACTTAACACAGATACGCAGTATTTT.

The chain links TRBV2 to TRBJ1-5, with TRBD1 matching 9 bases. V was clipped by 8 bases and J by 7 bases; unmatched bases: 6. The CDR3 is 13 amino acids. Germline assignment: CDR1 SNHLY and CDR2 FYNNEI. CDR3 sequence (DNA): TGTGCCAGCGACAGGGGGGCCGGGCAGCCCCAGCATTTT. Encoded protein: CASDRGAGQPQHF.

This clone has just a few counts. V is TRBV7-7 and J is TRBJ2-2; tentatively, D is TRBD1 (5 bases). Trimming stripped 2 bases from V and 7 bases from J, with 8 bases between. The CDR3 runs 13 residues. CDR1 is SSHAT and CDR2 is FNYEAQ in the germline V gene (reference sequence). The CDR3 loop reads CASSLQGSGELFF. The CDR3 nucleotides are TGTGCCAGCAGCTTACAGGGCAGCGGGGAGCTGTTTTTT. Supplemented by reference TRBV7-7 and TRBJ2-2, the full variable domain reads GAGVSQSPRYKVTKRGQDVTLRCDPISSHATLYWYQQALGQGPEFLTYFNYEAQPDKSGLPSDRFSAERPEGSISTLTIQRTEQRDSAMYRCASSLQGSGELFFGEGSRLTVL.

The chain employs TRBV27 and TRBJ2-7, with 9 bases identical to TRBD1. The CDR3 length is 15 residues. V shed 5 bases and J 0 bases; nucleotides not matched to a gene: 5. The germline CDR1 and CDR2 sequences are MNHEY and SMNVEV (reference sequence). The CDR3 DNA is TGTGCCAGCAGTGTACGGGACAGGGACTCCTACGAGCAGTACTTC. Its translation: CASSVRDRDSYEQYF.

The CDR3 coding sequence is TGTGCCAGCAGCCTGACTAGGTCCGGCACAGATACGCAGTATTTT. Translating it yields CASSLTRSGTDTQYF. V and J are TRBV3-1 (or the pseudogene TRBV3-2) and TRBJ2-3, with D perhaps matching TRBD2 (6 bases). Trimming took 4 bases from V and 1 from J, leaving 12 bases between them. In germline, CDR1 is LGHDT, CDR2 YNNKEL (reference sequence). CDR3 length equals 15 residues.

The chain combines TRBV7-2 with TRBJ2-1; 9 bases match TRBD2. Germline values: CDR1 SGHTA, CDR2 FQGNSA. Unmatched junction bases numbered 1, after V lost 0 bases and J lost 4 bases. This CDR3 is built from 15 residues. The chain's CDR3 is CASSLAAGGYNEQFF. Written as DNA, the CDR3 is TGTGCCAGCAGCTTAGCAGCGGGGGGTTACAATGAGCAGTTCTTC.

The V call is TRBV6-5, the J call TRBJ1-3; TRBD1 might be the D (6 bases). Germline V gives CDR1 MNHEY, CDR2 SVGAGI. This CDR3 region has 16 residues. Trimming took off 0 bases at V and 0 bases at J, with 9 bases between the two ends. The CDR3 DNA is TGTGCCAGCAGTTACTCGGCAGGGGACTCTGGAAACACCATATATTTT. Its translation is CASSYSAGDSGNTIYF.

The chain is built from TRBV6-6 and TRBJ2-5; 7 bases are shared with TRBD1. Losses at the gene ends were 2 bases for V and 4 bases for J; bases not matched to a gene: 7. Germline CDR1 MNHNY, CDR2 SVGAGI (reference sequence). This CDR3 spans 15 amino acids. CDR3 in amino acids: CASSYEGGGRETQYF. CDR3 bases: TGTGCCAGCAGTTACGAAGGGGGCGGTCGAGAGACCCAGTACTTC.